This T cell receptor (beta chain) originates from a study of human T cells and chemical hapten exposure. The study's findings and limits: Donors, who had alopecia, may show an immune response that differs from healthy people's. Versus controls, expanded TCRs had significantly more large CDR3 similarity clusters.

The time point: pre-sensitization, week 0. Specified treatment: therapeutic diphenylcyclopropenone sensitization with weekly scalp DPC. Participating donors were patients with alopecia, aged 18 to 70 years, considered appropriate candidates for DPC. The authors extracted total RNA from unfractionated whole blood. A single record per CDR3 protein comes from TCRdb applying MiXCR to the RACE reads. The data contain 300,000 to 450,000 distinct CDR3 sequences, 4.5% to 5.5% of them singletons. There are a few counts of this clonotype. Its cognate antigen is unknown. This CDR3 spans 13 amino acids. Germline V gene data show CDR1 as SGHVS and CDR2 as FQNEAQ. With 6 bases removed from V and 2 bases from J, the gap between germline ends came to 10 bases.

The genes are TRBV7-8 and TRBJ2-5; D is undetermined. The sequence was collected from a woman between 45 and 65 years old with alopecia areata. Some clones in this sample may be carry-over from other donors' samples. The starting material was whole blood, obtained in connection with sensitization to the hapten diphenylcyclopropenone (DPC). This CDR3 reads CASSLQNQETQYF. The CDR3 nucleotides are TGTGCCAGCAGTTTACAGAATCAAGAGACCCAGTACTTC.